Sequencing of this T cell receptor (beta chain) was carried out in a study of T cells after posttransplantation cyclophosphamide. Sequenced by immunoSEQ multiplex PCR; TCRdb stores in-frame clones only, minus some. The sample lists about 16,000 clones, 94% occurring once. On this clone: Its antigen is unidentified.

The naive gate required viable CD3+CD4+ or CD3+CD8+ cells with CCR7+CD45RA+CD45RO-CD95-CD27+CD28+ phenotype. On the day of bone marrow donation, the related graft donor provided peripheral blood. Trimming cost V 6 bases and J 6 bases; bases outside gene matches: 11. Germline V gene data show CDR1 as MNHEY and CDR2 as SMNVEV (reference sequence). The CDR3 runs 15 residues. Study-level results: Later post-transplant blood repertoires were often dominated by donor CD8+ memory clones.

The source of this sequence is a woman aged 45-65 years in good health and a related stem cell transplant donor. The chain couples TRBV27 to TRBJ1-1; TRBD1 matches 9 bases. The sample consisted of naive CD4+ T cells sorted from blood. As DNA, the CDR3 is TGTGCCAGCAGCCTCTTACAGGGGGCGGGAGCTGAAGCTTTCTTT. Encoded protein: CASSLLQGAGAEAFF.